This T cell receptor (beta chain) was recovered during a study of monozygotic twins with inflammatory bowel disease. TCRdb reprocessed the 5' RACE reads and stores each CDR3 protein as one record, lacking DNA. The sample holds over 35,000 distinct CDR3 sequences. Germline CDR1 is KGHSH and CDR2 is LQKENI. The CDR3 loop spans 14 amino acids. V gene TRBV18 combines with J gene TRBJ1-5. Material for sequencing was blood. The TCR comes from a human donor with ulcerative colitis or Crohn's disease, or a healthy co-twin of an affected twin (not recorded which). The CDR3 is CASSPGIGNQPQHF.